Listed below are T cell receptor beta chains from one sample, sequenced in a study of blood T cell repertoires in COVID-19. Only in-frame clones appear in the TCRdb table, and some are missing; sequencing was by immunoSEQ multiplex PCR. The sample contains approximately 400,000 clones, 88% of which appear only once. Sequencing input: PBMCs or T cells enriched from blood (not recorded which). The receptor set was obtained from a woman aged 18 to 35 who had recovered from COVID-19. Both conserved end residues are part of each CDR3. D genes are given only for firm matches. Clone size appears in some rows only: once, few, many, or a class for an expanded clone.

-,TRBJ2-7,TRBV30,-,CAWSSGAAYEQYF,TGTGCCTGGAGCAGTGGGGCAGCCTACGAGCAGTACTTC
-,TRBJ1-4,TRBV28,-,CASSFPTGGVNEKLFF,TGTGCCAGCAGTTTCCCTACAGGAGGGGTTAATGAAAAACTGTTTTTT
TRBD1,TRBJ1-1,TRBV7-3,-,CASSFIGQGATEAFF,TGTGCCAGCAGTTTCATAGGCCAGGGGGCGACTGAAGCTTTCTTT
TRBD2,TRBJ2-3,TRBV7-2,-,CASSLETGGQYF,TGTGCCAGCAGCTTAGAGACGGGAGGGCAGTATTTT
-,TRBJ2-1,TRBV9,-,CASSVNQRGGEEKQFF,TGTGCCAGCAGCGTAAATCAAAGGGGGGGCGAGGAGAAGCAGTTCTTC
-,TRBJ2-7,TRBV19,-,CASSMVPPPAEQYF,TGTGCCAGTAGTATGGTCCCCCCGCCCGCGGAGCAGTACTTC
-,TRBJ2-2,TRBV3-1/TRBV3-2,-,CASSQGWEGVWVTGELFF,TGTGCCAGCAGCCAAGGTTGGGAGGGGGTCTGGGTCACCGGGGAGCTGTTTTTT
TRBD2,TRBJ2-5,TRBV5-4,-,CASRSGGEETQYF,TGTGCCAGCAGATCGGGGGGTGAGGAGACCCAGTACTTC
TRBD1,TRBJ2-3,TRBV7-2,-,CASSSGTEKTDTQYF,TGTGCCAGCAGCTCCGGGACAGAGAAAACAGATACGCAGTATTTT
TRBD1,TRBJ1-5,TRBV19,-,CASSPRGTGGNQPQHF,TGTGCCAGTAGTCCTCGTGGGACAGGGGGCAATCAGCCCCAGCATTTT
TRBD1,TRBJ1-1,TRBV15,-,CATSPLRTGGFDGTEAFF,TGTGCCACCAGCCCCTTAAGGACAGGGGGGTTTGATGGCACTGAAGCTTTCTTT
-,TRBJ2-3,TRBV3-1/TRBV3-2,-,CASSQHPMLQGDDTQYF,TGTGCCAGCAGCCAGCATCCCATGTTACAGGGCGACGATACGCAGTATTTT
-,TRBJ2-1,TRBV9,once,CASSPIPESSYNEQFF,TGTGCCAGCAGCCCGATACCAGAAAGCTCCTACAATGAGCAGTTCTTC
TRBD1,TRBJ2-7,TRBV9,once,CASSPGTEYEQYF,TGTGCCAGCAGCCCCGGGACAGAATACGAGCAGTACTTC
TRBD1,TRBJ2-7,TRBV5-1,-,CASSPGTGGPYEQYF,TGCGCCAGCAGCCCCGGGACAGGGGGTCCGTACGAGCAGTACTTC
-,TRBJ2-7,TRBV28,-,CASSLRGSYEQYF,TGTGCCAGCAGTCTACGGGGAAGTTACGAGCAGTACTTC
TRBD2,TRBJ2-7,TRBV6-1,-,CASSELAGGSNEQYF,TGTGCCAGCAGTGAATTGGCGGGGGGCAGCAACGAGCAGTACTTC
-,TRBJ2-1,TRBV11-2,few,CASSPSLSSSYNEQFF,TGTGCCAGCTCCCCGTCGTTGAGTAGCTCCTACAATGAGCAGTTCTTC
-,TRBJ1-5,TRBV12-5,-,CASGPERWPQHF,TGTGCTAGTGGTCCCGAGAGGTGGCCCCAGCATTTT
TRBD1,TRBJ1-1,TRBV2,few,CASTEMTGVNTEAFF,TGTGCCAGCACTGAAATGACAGGGGTGAACACTGAAGCTTTCTTT
-,TRBJ2-2,TRBV5-6,-,CASSLKTQPTGELFF,TGTGCCAGCAGCCTAAAGACTCAACCCACCGGGGAGCTGTTTTTT
-,TRBJ1-4,TRBV28,-,CASIRGELNEKLFF,TGTGCCAGCATTCGGGGGGAACTTAATGAAAAACTGTTTTTT
-,TRBJ2-7,TRBV5-1,-,CASSAGSGLGYEQYF,TGCGCCAGCAGCGCGGGGAGCGGTCTGGGGTACGAGCAGTACTTC
TRBD1,TRBJ1-4,TRBV18,-,CASSPPMGQGEKLFF,TGTGCCAGCTCACCACCCATGGGACAGGGTGAAAAACTGTTTTTT
-,TRBJ2-1,TRBV27,-,CASSLSPHNEQFF,TGTGCCAGCAGTTTATCCCCTCACAATGAGCAGTTCTTC
TRBD1,TRBJ1-1,TRBV5-4,-,CASSFWTGNTEAFF,TGTGCCAGCAGCTTTTGGACAGGTAACACTGAAGCTTTCTTT
TRBD1,TRBJ1-1,TRBV9,-,CASSVDTGATTEAFF,TGTGCCAGCAGCGTAGATACAGGGGCGACGACTGAAGCTTTCTTT
-,TRBJ1-3,TRBV4-3,-,CASSQAVLGNTIYF,TGCGCCAGCAGCCAGGCGGTCCTCGGAAACACCATATATTTT
TRBD1,TRBJ1-6,TRBV4-2,-,CASSPRDRGGNSPLHF,TGTGCCAGCAGCCCCCGGGACAGGGGTGGAAATTCACCCCTCCACTTT
TRBD2,TRBJ2-7,TRBV5-1,-,CASSFGPSGSYEQYF,TGCGCCAGCAGCTTCGGCCCTAGCGGCTCCTACGAGCAGTACTTC
TRBD1,TRBJ1-4,TRBV7-9,-,CASSLRTGTTTNEKLFF,TGTGCCAGCAGCTTGAGGACAGGGACCACAACTAATGAAAAACTGTTTTTT
-,TRBJ2-4,TRBV19,-,CASSRQDRNIQYF,TGTGCCAGTAGTAGACAGGATAGGAACATTCAGTACTTC
-,TRBJ1-6,TRBV5-1,-,CASSLGRQELNSPLHF,TGCGCCAGCAGCTTGGGCCGACAGGAGCTTAATTCACCCCTCCACTTT
-,TRBJ2-2,TRBV10-3,-,CAISESQAGWVTGELFF,TGTGCCATCAGTGAGTCCCAGGCCGGATGGGTCACCGGGGAGCTGTTTTTT
-,TRBJ2-7,TRBV19,-,CASTFTGDLGEQYF,TGTGCCAGCACCTTCACAGGAGATTTGGGCGAGCAGTACTTC
TRBD1,TRBJ1-1,TRBV19,-,CASSLQGLTEAFF,TGTGCCAGTAGTTTACAGGGGTTAACTGAAGCTTTCTTT